The clone carrying this TCR beta chain showed up many times. Its antigen is as yet unknown. The TCRbeta library was prepared with unique molecular identifiers. TCRdb reprocessed the PCR reads via MiXCR and lists one record per CDR3 protein. The data show 220,000 or so distinct CDR3 sequences, approximately 8% seen once. Per germline, CDR1 SGHTA and CDR2 FQGNSA. The length of the CDR3 is 14 residues. V was pared by 0 bases and J by 7 bases, with 11 bases between. These data come from a study of T-cell reconstitution after alpha-beta-depleted transplantation in children. Overall study results and limits: T-cell numbers and diversity one year post-transplant derived largely from freshly generated T cells. It was surviving recipient T cells and thymic progenitors that gave some patients high TCRbeta diversity at day 60. The origin of alpha-beta T cells about two months after transplant was reportedly several hundred expanded graft clones.

This clonotype was sampled from a male patient younger than 18 who had a stem cell transplant for acute lymphoblastic leukemia, so the T cells may come from the graft donor. This chain connects TRBV7-2 to TRBJ2-3; a weak D match, TRBD1 (7 bases). Sample: PBMCs, mostly from graft donor cells, taken 180 days after TCRalphabeta/CD19-depleted stem cell transplant. In DNA form, the CDR3 reads TGTGCCAGCAGCTTAGCGCGGGGACAGTATACGCAGTATTTT. Translating it yields CASSLARGQYTQYF.